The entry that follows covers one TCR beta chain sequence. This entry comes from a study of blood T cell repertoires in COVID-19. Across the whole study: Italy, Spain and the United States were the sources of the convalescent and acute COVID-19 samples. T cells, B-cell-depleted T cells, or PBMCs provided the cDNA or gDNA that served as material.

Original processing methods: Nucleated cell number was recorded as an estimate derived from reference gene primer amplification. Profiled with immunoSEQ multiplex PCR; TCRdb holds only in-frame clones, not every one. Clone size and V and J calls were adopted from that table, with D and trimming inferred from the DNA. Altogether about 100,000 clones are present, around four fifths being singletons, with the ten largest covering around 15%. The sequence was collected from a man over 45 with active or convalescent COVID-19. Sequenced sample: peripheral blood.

In DNA, the CDR3 is TGCGCCAGCAACCGGGCGGGGATAATGGACACCGGGGAGCTGTTTTTT. It translates to CASNRAGIMDTGELFF. The chain carries TRBV5-1 and TRBJ2-2; D may be TRBD2 (6 bases). Trimming pared 6 bases from V and 3 bases from J, leaving 18 bases between. Per germline, CDR1 SGHRS and CDR2 YFSETQ. The CDR3 loop spans 16 amino acids.